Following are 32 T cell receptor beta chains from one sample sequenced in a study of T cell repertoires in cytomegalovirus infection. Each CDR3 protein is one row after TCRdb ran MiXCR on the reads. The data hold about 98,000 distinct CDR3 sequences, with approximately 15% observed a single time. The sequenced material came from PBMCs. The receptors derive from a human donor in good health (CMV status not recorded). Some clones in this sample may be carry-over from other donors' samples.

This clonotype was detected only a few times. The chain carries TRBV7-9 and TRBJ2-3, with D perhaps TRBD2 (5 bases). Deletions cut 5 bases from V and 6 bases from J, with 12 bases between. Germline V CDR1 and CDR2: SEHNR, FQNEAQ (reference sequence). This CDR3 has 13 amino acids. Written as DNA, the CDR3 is TGTGCCAGCAGCCCCCAGAGGGATGATACGCAGTATTTT. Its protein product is CASSPQRDDTQYF.

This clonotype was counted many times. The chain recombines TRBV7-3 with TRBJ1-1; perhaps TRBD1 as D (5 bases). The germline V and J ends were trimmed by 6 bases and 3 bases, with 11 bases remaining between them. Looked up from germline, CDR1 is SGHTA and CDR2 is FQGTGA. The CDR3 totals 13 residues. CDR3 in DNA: TGTGCCAGCAGTAAGGTGGGGGACACTGAAGCTTTCTTT. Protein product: CASSKVGDTEAFF.

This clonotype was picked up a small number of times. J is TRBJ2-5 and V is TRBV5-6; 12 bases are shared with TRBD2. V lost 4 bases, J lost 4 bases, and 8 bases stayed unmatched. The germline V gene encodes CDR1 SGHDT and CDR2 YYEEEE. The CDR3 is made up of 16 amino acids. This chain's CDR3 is CASSITSTSGGETQYF. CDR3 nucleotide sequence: TGTGCCAGCAGCATAACTTCGACTAGCGGGGGAGAGACCCAGTACTTC. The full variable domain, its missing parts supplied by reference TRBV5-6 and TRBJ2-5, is DAGVTQSPTHLIKTRGQQVTLRCSPKSGHDTVSWYQQALGQGPQFIFQYYEEEERQRGNFPDRFSGHQFPNYSSELNVNALLLGDSALYLCASSITSTSGGETQYFGPGTRLLVL.

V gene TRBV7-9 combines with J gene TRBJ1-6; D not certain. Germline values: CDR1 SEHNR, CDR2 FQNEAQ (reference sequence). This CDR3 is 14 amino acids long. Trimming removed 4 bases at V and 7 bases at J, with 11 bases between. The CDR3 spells CASSWEGLNSPLHF. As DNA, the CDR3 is TGTGCCAGCAGCTGGGAGGGCCTCAATTCACCCCTCCACTTT.

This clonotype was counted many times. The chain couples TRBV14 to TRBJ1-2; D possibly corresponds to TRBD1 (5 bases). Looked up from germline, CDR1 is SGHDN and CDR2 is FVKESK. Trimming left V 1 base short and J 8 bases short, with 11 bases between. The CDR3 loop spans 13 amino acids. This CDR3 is CASSQGPGSGYTF. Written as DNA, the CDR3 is TGTGCCAGCAGCCAAGGCCCAGGGAGCGGCTACACCTTC.

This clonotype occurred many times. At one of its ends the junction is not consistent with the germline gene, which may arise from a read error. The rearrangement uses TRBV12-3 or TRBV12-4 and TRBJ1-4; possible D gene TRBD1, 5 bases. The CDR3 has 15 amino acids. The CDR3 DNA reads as TGTGCCAGCATGCGGGGGGATACGTATAGGGAAAAAATGTTTTTT. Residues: CASMRGDTYREKMFF.

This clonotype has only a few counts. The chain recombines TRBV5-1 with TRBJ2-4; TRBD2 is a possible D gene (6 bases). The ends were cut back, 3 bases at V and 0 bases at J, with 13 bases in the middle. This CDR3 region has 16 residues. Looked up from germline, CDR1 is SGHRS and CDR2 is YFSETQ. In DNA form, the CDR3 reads TGCGCCAGCAGCTCGGCGGGACTTTTAGCCAAAAACATTCAGTACTTC. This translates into CASSSAGLLAKNIQYF.

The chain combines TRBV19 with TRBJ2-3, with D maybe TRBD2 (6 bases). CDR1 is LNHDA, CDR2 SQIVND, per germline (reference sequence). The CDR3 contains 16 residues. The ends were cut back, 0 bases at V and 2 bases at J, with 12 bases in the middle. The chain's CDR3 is CASSIDTAGFTDTQYF. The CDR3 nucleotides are TGTGCCAGTAGTATAGACACGGCGGGATTCACAGATACGCAGTATTTT.

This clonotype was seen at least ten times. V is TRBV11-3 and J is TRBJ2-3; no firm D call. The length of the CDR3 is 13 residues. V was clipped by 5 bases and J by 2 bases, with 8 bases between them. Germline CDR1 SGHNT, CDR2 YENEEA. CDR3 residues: CASSPSSTDTQYF. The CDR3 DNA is TGTGCCAGCAGCCCCAGCTCCACAGATACGCAGTATTTT.

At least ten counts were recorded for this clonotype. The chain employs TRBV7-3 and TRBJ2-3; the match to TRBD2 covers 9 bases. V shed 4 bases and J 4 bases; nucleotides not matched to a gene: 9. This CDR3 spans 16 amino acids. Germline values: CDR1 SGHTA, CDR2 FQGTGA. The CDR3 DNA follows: TGTGCCAGCAGCTCCAGTCTAGCGGGGATACCAGATACGCAGTATTTT. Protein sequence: CASSSSLAGIPDTQYF.

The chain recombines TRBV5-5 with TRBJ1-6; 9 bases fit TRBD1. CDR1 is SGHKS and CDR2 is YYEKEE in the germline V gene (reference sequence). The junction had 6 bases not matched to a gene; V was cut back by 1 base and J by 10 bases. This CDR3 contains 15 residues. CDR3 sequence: CASSLMLDRGSPLHF. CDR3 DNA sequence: TGTGCCAGCAGCTTGATGTTGGACAGGGGATCACCCCTCCACTTT.

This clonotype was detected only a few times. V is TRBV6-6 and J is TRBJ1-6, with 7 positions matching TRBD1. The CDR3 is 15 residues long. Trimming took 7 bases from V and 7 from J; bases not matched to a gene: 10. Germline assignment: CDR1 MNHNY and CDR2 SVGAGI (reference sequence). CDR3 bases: TGTGCCAGCATTCCGGGGACAGACCTCAATTCACCCCTCCACTTT. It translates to CASIPGTDLNSPLHF.

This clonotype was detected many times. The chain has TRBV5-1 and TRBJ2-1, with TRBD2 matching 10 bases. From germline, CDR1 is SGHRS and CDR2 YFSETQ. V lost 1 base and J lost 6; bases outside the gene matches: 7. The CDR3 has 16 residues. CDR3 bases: TGCGCCAGCAGCTTGCCCGGGCTAGCGGGGGTCAATGAGCAGTTCTTC. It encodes CASSLPGLAGVNEQFF.

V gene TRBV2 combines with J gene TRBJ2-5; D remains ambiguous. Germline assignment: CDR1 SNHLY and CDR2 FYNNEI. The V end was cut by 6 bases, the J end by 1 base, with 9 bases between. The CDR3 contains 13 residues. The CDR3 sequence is CASRRQPQETQYF. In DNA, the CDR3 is TGTGCCAGCAGGCGTCAGCCCCAAGAGACCCAGTACTTC.

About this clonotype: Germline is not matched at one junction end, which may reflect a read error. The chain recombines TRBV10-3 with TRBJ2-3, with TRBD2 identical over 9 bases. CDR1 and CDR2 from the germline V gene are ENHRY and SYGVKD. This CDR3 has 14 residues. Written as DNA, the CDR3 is TGTGCCATCAGCGCTAGCGGGGCAACAGATCCGCAGTATTTT. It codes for CAISASGATDPQYF.

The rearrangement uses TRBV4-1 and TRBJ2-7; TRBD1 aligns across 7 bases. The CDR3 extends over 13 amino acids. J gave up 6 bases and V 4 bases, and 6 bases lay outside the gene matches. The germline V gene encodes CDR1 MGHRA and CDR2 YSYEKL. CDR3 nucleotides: TGCGCCAGCAGCCGGTACACAGGGGTCGAGCAGTACTTC. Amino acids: CASSRYTGVEQYF.

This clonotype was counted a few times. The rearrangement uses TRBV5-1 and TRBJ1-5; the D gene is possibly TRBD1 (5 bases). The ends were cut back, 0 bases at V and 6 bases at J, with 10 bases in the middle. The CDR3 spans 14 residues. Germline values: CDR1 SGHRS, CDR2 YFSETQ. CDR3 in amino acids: CASSLGGTGQPQHF. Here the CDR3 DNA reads TGCGCCAGCAGCTTGGGGGGGACGGGTCAGCCCCAGCATTTT.

The CDR3 DNA sequence: TGCGCCAGCAGCCCGACGGGGGGTGGGTCGACTAATGAAAAACTGTTTTTT. It yields the protein CASSPTGGGSTNEKLFF. The chain has TRBV4-1 and TRBJ1-4; tentatively, D is TRBD1 (5 bases). The germline V gene encodes CDR1 MGHRA and CDR2 YSYEKL. V lost 4 bases, J lost 2 bases, and 17 bases lay in between. The CDR3 sequence is 17 residues long.

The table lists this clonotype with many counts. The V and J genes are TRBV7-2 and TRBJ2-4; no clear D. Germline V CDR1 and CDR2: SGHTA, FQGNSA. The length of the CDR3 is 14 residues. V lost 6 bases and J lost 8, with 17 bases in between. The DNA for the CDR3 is TGTGCCAGCAGTCCCCGCCGGTCATCGGACATTCAGTACTTC. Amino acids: CASSPRRSSDIQYF.

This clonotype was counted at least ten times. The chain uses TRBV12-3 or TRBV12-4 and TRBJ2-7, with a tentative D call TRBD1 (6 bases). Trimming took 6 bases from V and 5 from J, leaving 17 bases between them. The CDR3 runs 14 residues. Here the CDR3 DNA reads TGTGCCAGCAGATCCGGGACAAATCTGGACGAGCAGTACTTC. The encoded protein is CASRSGTNLDEQYF.

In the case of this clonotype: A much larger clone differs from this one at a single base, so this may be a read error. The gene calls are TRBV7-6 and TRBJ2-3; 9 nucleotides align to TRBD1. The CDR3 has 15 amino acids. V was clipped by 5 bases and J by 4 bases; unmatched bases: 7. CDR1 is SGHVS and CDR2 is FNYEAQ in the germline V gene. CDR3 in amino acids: CASSGTGCVADTQYF. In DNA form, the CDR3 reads TGTGCCAGCAGCGGGACAGGGTGTGTTGCAGATACGCAGTATTTT.

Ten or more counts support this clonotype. The CDR3 sequence is CASSFDTTDNSPLHF. The DNA for the CDR3 is TGTGCCAGCAGTTTCGACACGACTGATAATTCACCCCTCCACTTT. The V and J genes are TRBV7-9 and TRBJ1-6; no clear D. Germline CDR1 reads SEHNR; CDR2 reads FQNEAQ (reference sequence). V was cut by 6 bases and J by 5 bases, with 14 bases left in between. The CDR3 runs 15 residues.

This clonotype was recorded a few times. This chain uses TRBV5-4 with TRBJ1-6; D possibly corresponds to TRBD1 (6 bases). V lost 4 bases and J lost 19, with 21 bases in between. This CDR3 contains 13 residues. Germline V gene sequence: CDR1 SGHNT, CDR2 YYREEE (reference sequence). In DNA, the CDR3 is TGTGCCAGCAGCCCGCGACAGGTTGAGGTAGCTCACTTT. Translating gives CASSPRQVEVAHF.

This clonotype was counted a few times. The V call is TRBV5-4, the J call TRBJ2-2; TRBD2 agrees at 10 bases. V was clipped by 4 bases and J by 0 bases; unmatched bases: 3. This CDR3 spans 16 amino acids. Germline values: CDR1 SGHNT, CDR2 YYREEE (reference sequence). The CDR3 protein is CASSRTSGANTGELFF. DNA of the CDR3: TGTGCCAGCAGCCGGACTAGCGGAGCGAACACCGGGGAGCTGTTTTTT.

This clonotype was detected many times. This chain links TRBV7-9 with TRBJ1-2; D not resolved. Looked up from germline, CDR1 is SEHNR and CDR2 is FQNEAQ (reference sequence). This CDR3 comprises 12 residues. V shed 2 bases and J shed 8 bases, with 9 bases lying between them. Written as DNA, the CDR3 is TGTGCCAGCAGCTTAAGGGCTGGCGGCTACACCTTC. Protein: CASSLRAGGYTF.

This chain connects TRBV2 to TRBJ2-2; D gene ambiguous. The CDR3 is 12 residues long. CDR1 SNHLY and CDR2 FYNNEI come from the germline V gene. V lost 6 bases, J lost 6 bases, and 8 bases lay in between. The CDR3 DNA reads TGTGCCAGCAGCCTGGAGTCCGGGGAGCTGTTTTTT. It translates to CASSLESGELFF.

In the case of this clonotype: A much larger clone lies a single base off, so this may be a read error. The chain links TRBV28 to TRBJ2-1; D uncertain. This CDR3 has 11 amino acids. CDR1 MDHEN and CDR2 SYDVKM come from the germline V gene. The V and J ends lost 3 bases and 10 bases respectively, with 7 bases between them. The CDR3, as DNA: TGTGCCAGCAGTTTTTACGAGGAGCAGTTCTTC. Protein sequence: CASSFYEEQFF.

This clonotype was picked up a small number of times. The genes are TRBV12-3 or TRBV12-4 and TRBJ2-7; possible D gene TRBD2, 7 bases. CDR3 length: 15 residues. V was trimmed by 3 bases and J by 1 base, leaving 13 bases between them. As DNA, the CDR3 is TGTGCCAGCAGTTTTGGGGGGGCCAGGTCCTACGAGCAGTACTTC. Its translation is CASSFGGARSYEQYF.

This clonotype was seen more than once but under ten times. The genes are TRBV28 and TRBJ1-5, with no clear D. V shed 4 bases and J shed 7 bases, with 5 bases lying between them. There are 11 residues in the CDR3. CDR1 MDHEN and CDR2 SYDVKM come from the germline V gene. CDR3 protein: CASSSGQPQHF. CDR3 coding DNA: TGTGCCAGCAGTTCGGGCCAGCCCCAGCATTTT.

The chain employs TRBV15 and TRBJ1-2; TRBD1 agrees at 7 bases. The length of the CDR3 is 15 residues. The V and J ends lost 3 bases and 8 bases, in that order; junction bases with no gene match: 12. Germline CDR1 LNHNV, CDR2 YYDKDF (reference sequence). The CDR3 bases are TGTGCCACCAGCAGGGATTTGACAGGGAATAGAGGCTACACCTTC. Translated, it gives CATSRDLTGNRGYTF. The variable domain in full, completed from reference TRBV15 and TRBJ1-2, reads DAMVIQNPRYQVTQFGKPVTLSCSQTLNHNVMYWYQQKSSQAPKLLFHYYDKDFNNEADTPDNFQSRRPNTSFCFLDIRSPGLGDTAMYLCATSRDLTGNRGYTFGSGTRLTVV.

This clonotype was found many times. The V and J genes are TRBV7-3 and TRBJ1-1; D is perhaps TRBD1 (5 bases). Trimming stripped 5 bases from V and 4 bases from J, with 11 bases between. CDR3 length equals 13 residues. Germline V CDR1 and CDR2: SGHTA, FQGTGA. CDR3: CASSRGFGTEAFF. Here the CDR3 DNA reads TGTGCCAGCAGCCGGGGGTTTGGCACTGAAGCTTTCTTT.

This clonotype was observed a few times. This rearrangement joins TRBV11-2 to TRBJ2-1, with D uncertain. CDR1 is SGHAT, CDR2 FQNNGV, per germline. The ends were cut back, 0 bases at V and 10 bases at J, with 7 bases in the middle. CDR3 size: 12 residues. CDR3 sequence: CASSLDWLEQFF. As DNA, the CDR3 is TGTGCCAGCAGCTTAGATTGGCTAGAGCAGTTCTTC.